This T cell receptor (beta chain) appears in the sequencing data of a study of blood T cell repertoires in COVID-19. Trimming removed 6 bases from V and 3 bases from J, with 23 bases in between. This CDR3 contains 17 residues. The germline CDR1 and CDR2 sequences are PRHDT and FYEKMQ (reference sequence). This table comes from immunoSEQ multiplex PCR, and its TCRdb copy is limited to in-frame clones, with some not included. The data contain around 180,000 clones, about 84% of them singletons. Sequencing was carried out using PBMCs or T cells enriched from blood (not recorded which). The receptor was isolated from a man in his forties or fifties who had recovered from COVID-19. The chain carries TRBV13 and TRBJ1-2; TRBD1 might be the D (6 bases). The CDR3 reads CASSPRGRNYAYYGYTF. The CDR3 nucleotides are TGTGCCAGCAGTCCCAGGGGACGGAATTATGCCTACTATGGCTACACCTTC.